The present entry profiles one T cell receptor beta chain with its context. This specimen belongs to a study of PD-L1 blockade in urothelial cancer. Across the study: Patients began atezolizumab, 1,200 mg intravenously every 3 weeks, in about 2014.

Sequencing used immunoSEQ multiplex PCR; TCRdb keeps in-frame clones, though not all of them. The sample yields approximately 120,000 clones, roughly 82% seen once. Trimming took 2 bases from V and 4 from J, leaving 4 bases between them. The CDR3 is 12 residues long. Germline lookup yields CDR1 SGHRS and CDR2 YFSETQ. The time point was: peripheral blood 6 weeks after treatment start. This sequence originates from a man aged 50 to 60 with urothelial cancer. The sequencing here drew on PBMCs, taken around atezolizumab (anti-PD-L1) treatment. The chain combines TRBV5-1 with TRBJ2-1; D uncertain. CDR3 nucleotides: TGCGCCAGCAGCTTACAATACAATGAGCAGTTCTTC. It specifies CASSLQYNEQFF.